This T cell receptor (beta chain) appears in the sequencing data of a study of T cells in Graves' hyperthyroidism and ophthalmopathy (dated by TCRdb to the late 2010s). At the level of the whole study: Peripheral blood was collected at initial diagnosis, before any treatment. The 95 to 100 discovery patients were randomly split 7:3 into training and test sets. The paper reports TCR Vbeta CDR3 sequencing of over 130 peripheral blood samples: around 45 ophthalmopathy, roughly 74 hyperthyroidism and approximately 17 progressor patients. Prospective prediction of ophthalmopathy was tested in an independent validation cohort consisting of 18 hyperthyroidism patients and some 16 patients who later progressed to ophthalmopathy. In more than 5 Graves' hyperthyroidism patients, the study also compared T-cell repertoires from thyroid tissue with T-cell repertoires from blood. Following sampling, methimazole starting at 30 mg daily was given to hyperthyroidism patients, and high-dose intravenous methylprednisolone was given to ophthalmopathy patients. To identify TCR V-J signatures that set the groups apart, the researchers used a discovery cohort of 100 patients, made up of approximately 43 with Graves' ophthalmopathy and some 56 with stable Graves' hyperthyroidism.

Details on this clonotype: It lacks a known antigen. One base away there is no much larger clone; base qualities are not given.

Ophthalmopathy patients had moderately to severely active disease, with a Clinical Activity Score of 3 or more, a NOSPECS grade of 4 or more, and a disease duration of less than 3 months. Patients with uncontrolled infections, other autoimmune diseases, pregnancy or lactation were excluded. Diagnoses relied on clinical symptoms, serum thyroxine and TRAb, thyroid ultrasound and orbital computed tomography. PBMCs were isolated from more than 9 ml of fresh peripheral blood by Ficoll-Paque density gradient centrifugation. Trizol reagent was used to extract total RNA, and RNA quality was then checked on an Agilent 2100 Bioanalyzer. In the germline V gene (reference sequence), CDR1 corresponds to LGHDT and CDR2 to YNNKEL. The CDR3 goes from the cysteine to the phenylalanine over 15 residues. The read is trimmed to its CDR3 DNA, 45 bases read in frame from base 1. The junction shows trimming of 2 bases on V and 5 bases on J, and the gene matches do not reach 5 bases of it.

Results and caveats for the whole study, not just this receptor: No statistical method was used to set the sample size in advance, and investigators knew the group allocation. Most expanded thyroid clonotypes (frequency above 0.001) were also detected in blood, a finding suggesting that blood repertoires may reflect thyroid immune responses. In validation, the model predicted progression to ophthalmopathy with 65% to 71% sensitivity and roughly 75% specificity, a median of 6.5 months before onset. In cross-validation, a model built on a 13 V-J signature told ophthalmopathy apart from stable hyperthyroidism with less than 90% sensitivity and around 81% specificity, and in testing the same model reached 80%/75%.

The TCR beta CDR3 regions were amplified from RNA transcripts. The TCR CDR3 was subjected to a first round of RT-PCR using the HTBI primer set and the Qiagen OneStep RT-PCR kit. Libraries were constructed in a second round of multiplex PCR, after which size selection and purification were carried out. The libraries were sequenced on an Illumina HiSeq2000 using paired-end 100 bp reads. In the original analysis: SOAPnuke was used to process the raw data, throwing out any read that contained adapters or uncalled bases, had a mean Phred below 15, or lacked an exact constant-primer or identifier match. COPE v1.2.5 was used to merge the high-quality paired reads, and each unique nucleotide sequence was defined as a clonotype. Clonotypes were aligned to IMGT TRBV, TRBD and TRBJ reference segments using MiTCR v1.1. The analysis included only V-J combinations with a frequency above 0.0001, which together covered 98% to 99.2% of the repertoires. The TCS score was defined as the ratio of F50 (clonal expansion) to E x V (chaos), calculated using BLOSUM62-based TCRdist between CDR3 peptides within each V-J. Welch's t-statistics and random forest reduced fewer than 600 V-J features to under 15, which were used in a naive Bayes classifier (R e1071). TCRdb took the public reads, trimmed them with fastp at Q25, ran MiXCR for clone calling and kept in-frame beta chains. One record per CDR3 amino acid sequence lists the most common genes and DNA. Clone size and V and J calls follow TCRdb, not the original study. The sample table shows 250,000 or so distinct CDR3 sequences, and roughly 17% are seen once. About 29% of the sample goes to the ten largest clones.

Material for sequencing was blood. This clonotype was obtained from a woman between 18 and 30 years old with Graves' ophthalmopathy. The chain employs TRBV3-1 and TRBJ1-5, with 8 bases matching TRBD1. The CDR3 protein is CASSQTRGRDQPQHF. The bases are TGTGCCAGCAGCCAAACCAGGGGGCGCGATCAGCCCCAGCATTTT.